This section outlines one TCR beta chain sequence together with its context. This clone was counted only a few times. Its antigen specificity is not known. No base quality values were provided; no much bigger clone lies one nucleotide off. Each donor gave one peripheral blood draw, averaging roughly 0.11 L, which was collected into heparinised tubes. A BD FACSAria II and a panel including CD45RO, CCR7, CD25, CD127, CD95 and CD27 were used to sort naive, central memory, regulatory and stem cell-like memory CD4+ T cells. A purity above 98% was achieved for all sorted populations. Right away, PBMCs were isolated by Lymphoprep density gradient centrifugation and were stained directly, with no culture step. Samples were stained and sorted in pairs, with one healthy donor and one patient per experiment, so that batch effects were minimized. The data stem from a study of beta chain features in type 1 diabetes (dated by TCRdb to 2016 to 2019). For the wider study: No differences in mean age, gender distribution, total cell number or subset yield were found between patients and healthy donors. Regulatory and stem cell-like memory subsets were obtained from only 8 patients and roughly 8 healthy donors, while naive and central memory subsets were obtained from all 30 or so donors. Across all samples, around 100 million sorted cells were examined, and cell number per subset correlated strongly with RNA yield. In the study, recently diagnosed type 1 diabetes patients and matched healthy donors were compared on the TCRB repertoires of their sorted circulating CD4+ T cell subsets.

The entire isolated RNA was reverse transcribed using the High Capacity cDNA Reverse Transcription Kit, and thus expressed TCRB transcripts were sequenced. Deep immunoSEQ sequencing was applied to naive, central memory and regulatory T cell samples, giving an average of roughly 3.5 million total reads per sample. After sorted cells were lysed in RLT buffer, RNA was extracted with DNase-treated RNeasy Micro or Mini kits, with the choice depending on cell number. To prevent cross-contamination, every cell subset was processed on its own, while patient and healthy donor samples were processed together. Using the immunoSEQ multiplex PCR, TCRB sequences were amplified from cDNA into 87-bp fragments spanning the CDR3 region. The amplicons were sequenced using the Illumina HiSeq platform. The authors' pipeline ran thus. PCR bias was computationally corrected using synthetic template baselines, reads within Hamming distance 2 were collapsed, and singletons that could not be merged were discarded. Reads were aligned against IMGT so that V, D and J genes, CDR3 length and insertions or deletions at six rearrangement sites could be assigned. Within each subset, clonotype counts were normalized to the number of sorted cells before true diversity and Gini coefficients were calculated with the tcR R package. The overlap coefficient, calculated on TCRB nucleotide sequences, was used to measure repertoire sharing. Out-of-frame TCRB sequences from naive cells were analyzed to stand in for the pre-selection repertoire. The table comes from immuneACCESS by way of TCRdb, which keeps in-frame sequences with V and J called. Part of the clones is missing from these tables; in studies checked, under half for an unresolved V gene and the rest for unknown reasons. V, J and clone size reflect that table, while D and trimming were determined from the DNA. Here the sample has hundreds of thousands of clones; approximately 31% occur a single time. 0.05% to 0.065% of the sample rests with the top ten.

What the study reported, not specific to this receptor: A moderate but significant shortening of TCRB CDR3 length was observed in type 1 diabetes patients in all four CD4+ subsets. Because cDNA rather than genomic DNA was sequenced, highly expressing activated cells could have been over-represented, although no difference in activation and CD3 levels was found between groups. Only small numbers of individuals were included in the HLA sub-analyses, which left unresolved whether HLA type had any influence on TCRB rearrangement. PCR might favor shorter templates, but patient and control samples were amplified and corrected together, so any skew would affect both groups equally. At VDJ recombination sites, patients with type 1 diabetes made fewer insertions and deleted more nucleotides, a pattern implying thymic rearrangement abnormalities. Naive, central memory and regulatory TCRB repertoires appeared to be more alike among patients than among healthy donors.

The CDR3 runs 17 residues from the cysteine to the phenylalanine. Only the CDR3 portion is preserved as DNA: 51 bases, with reading frame beginning at the first base. V lost 4 bases and J lost 6 bases, and the count of bases not matched to a germline gene is 16. The germline V gene provides CDR1 SGHRS and CDR2 YFSETQ. The rearrangement combines TRBV5-1 with TRBJ2-1; 7 bases in between match TRBD2. The clonotype was recovered from a man between 18 and 35 years old in good health. Sequencing used naive CD4+ T cells from blood. What the cell subset or site label conveys for this sample: true naive CD4+ T cells. The nucleotides read TGCGCCAGCAGCCAGGCAAAAACGACTAGCACTGCCAATGAGCAGTTCTTC. This codes for CASSQAKTTSTANEQFF.